The 24 T cell receptor beta chains reported below all come from one sample, sequenced in a study of EBV T-cell therapy then PD-1 blockade in nasopharyngeal carcinoma. Their target antigens are unknown. Produced via immunoSEQ multiplex PCR; TCRdb's table is partial and in-frame only. The profile covers 20,000 to 25,000 clones, with approximately 87% appearing a single time and roughly 28% taken by the ten largest. The treatment denotes: AdE1-LMPpoly-expanded autologous EBV-specific T-cell therapy followed by anti-PD-1 nivolumab. Specimen: CD8+ T cells from blood, collected at approximately day 62 from a patient whose treatment included autologous EBV-specific T cells and nivolumab. The receptors shown here come from a middle-aged man with nasopharyngeal carcinoma.

The chain couples TRBV28 to TRBJ1-2; TRBD1 might be the D (5 bases). Germline CDR1 and CDR2: MDHEN and SYDVKM. The CDR3 spans 15 residues. The CDR3 DNA reads TGTGGCATCAAAGAGGACGGGACGACTAACTATGGCTACACCTTC. Translation gives CGIKEDGTTNYGYTF.

V gene TRBV6-2 or TRBV6-3 combines with J gene TRBJ1-5; D unclear. The CDR3 covers 13 residues. Trimming took 0 bases from V and 6 from J, leaving 6 bases between them. CDR1 MNHEY and CDR2 SVGEGT come from the germline V gene. This CDR3 is CASSYSPSQPQHF. The CDR3 nucleotides are TGTGCCAGCAGTTACTCCCCAAGTCAGCCCCAGCATTTT.

This clone was counted once. The chain carries TRBV13 and TRBJ1-3, with 7 positions matching TRBD1. Germline V gene lookup returns CDR1 PRHDT and CDR2 FYEKMQ (reference sequence). The V and J ends lost 5 bases and 0 bases, in that order; junction bases with no gene match: 4. This CDR3 is built from 15 residues. CDR3 residues: CASSKGQDSGNTIYF. The CDR3 nucleotides are TGTGCCAGCAGCAAAGGACAGGACTCTGGAAACACCATATATTTT.

This chain links TRBV6-2 or TRBV6-3 with TRBJ1-2, with TRBD1 identical over 7 bases. Germline lookup yields CDR1 MNHEY and CDR2 SVGEGT. The CDR3 contains 16 residues. The V segment lost 2 bases and the J segment 8 bases; nucleotides outside the gene matches: 14. CDR3 region: CASSYVRTGGPGGYTF. Written as DNA, the CDR3 is TGTGCCAGCAGTTACGTGAGGACAGGAGGACCGGGGGGCTACACCTTC.

The chain has TRBV29-1 and TRBJ1-2; D might be TRBD1 (5 bases). The CDR3 sequence is 12 residues long. Trimming took 1 base from V and 6 from J, leaving 9 bases between them. The germline gives CDR1 SQVTM, CDR2 ANQGSEA. This CDR3 reads CSVEGREDGYTF. The DNA for the CDR3 is TGCAGCGTTGAAGGCAGGGAAGATGGCTACACCTTC.

This chain uses TRBV7-6 with TRBJ1-6; D gene unclear. V was cut by 6 bases and J by 10 bases, with 13 bases left in between. The germline CDR1 and CDR2 sequences are SGHVS and FNYEAQ. This CDR3 is built from 13 residues. The chain's CDR3 is CASSLGPGSPLHF. CDR3 DNA sequence: TGTGCCAGCAGTCTTGGACCGGGCTCACCCCTCCACTTT. Filled out from reference TRBV7-6 and TRBJ1-6, the complete variable domain reads GAGVSQSPRYKVTKRGQDVALRCDPISGHVSLYWYRQALGQGPEFLTYFNYEAQQDKSGLPNDRFSAERPEGSISTLTIQRTEQRDSAMYRCASSLGPGSPLHFGNGTRLTVT.

CDR3 bases: TGCGCCAGCAGCCAAGATGAGGGGGCCGGGGGACAGCCCCAGCATTTT. It is translated as CASSQDEGAGGQPQHF. The chain couples TRBV4-3 to TRBJ1-5; the match to TRBD1 covers 7 bases. This CDR3 is built from 16 residues. The V segment lost 0 bases and the J segment 7 bases; nucleotides outside the gene matches: 9. Germline V gene lookup returns CDR1 LGHNA and CDR2 YSLEER.

This rearrangement joins TRBV7-9 to TRBJ1-1; D perhaps matches TRBD1 (5 bases). V lost 3 bases to trimming and J lost 1 base, with 18 bases between them. The CDR3 length is 17 residues. Germline CDR1 reads SEHNR; CDR2 reads FQNEAQ (reference sequence). Here the CDR3 reads CASSFQKPRVTNTEAFF. In DNA, the CDR3 is TGTGCCAGCAGCTTCCAAAAACCCAGGGTGACGAACACTGAAGCTTTCTTT. The variable domain in full, with the rest retrieved from reference TRBV7-9 and TRBJ1-1, is DTGVSQNPRHKITKRGQNVTFRCDPISEHNRLYWYRQTLGQGPEFLTYFQNEAQLEKSRLLSDRFSAERPKGSFSTLEIQRTEQGDSAMYLCASSFQKPRVTNTEAFFGQGTRLTVV.

The chain uses TRBV6-5 and TRBJ2-7; D might be TRBD1 or TRBD2, each matching 6 bases. Germline CDR1 reads MNHEY; CDR2 reads SVGAGI. This CDR3 is built from 15 residues. The V and J ends lost 7 bases and 0 bases respectively, with 16 bases between them. The CDR3 nucleotides are TGTGCCAGCAACGGAGACGGGGGCAGCTCCTACGAGCAGTACTTC. This encodes CASNGDGGSSYEQYF.

Turning to this clone: The junction departs from the called germline gene at one end, perhaps through a read error. The chain uses TRBV27 and TRBJ1-6, with D unresolved. Looked up from germline, CDR1 is MNHEY and CDR2 is SMNVEV (reference sequence). The CDR3 extends over 9 amino acids. This CDR3 is CASGLPLHF. CDR3 DNA: TGTGCCAGCGGTTTACCCCTCCACTTT.

V is TRBV7-9 and J is TRBJ2-3; the D gene could be TRBD1 or TRBD2 (5 bases each). The V gene lost 4 bases and the J gene lost 5 bases, with 16 bases spanning the gap. Germline CDR1 SEHNR, CDR2 FQNEAQ (reference sequence). This CDR3 is 15 amino acids long. The CDR3 is CASSSMPSGQDTQYF. DNA for the CDR3: TGTGCCAGCAGCTCGATGCCATCGGGGCAAGATACGCAGTATTTT.

The chain recombines TRBV4-2 with TRBJ2-7; the D call may be TRBD1 or TRBD2 (5 bases each). CDR3 length equals 15 residues. In germline, CDR1 is LGHNA, CDR2 YNFKEQ. Between the trimmed V and J ends, which lost 0 bases and 2 bases, there was a span of 11 bases. In DNA, the CDR3 is TGTGCCAGCAGCCAAGAGAGGGGTCGGGCCTACGAGCAGTACTTC. It specifies CASSQERGRAYEQYF.

The chain employs TRBV6-4 and TRBJ2-2; 8 bases agree with TRBD1. The CDR3 is 14 amino acids. V dropped 3 bases and J dropped 3; count of bases not matched to a gene: 0. Per germline, CDR1 MRHNA and CDR2 SNTAGT. DNA of the CDR3: TGTGCCAGCAGTGAGGGACAGGACACCGGGGAGCTGTTTTTT. It yields the protein CASSEGQDTGELFF.

V gene TRBV9 combines with J gene TRBJ2-3; no reliable D call. The CDR3 runs to 13 residues. V was trimmed by 4 bases and J by 2 bases, leaving 8 bases between them. Germline CDR1 is SGDLS and CDR2 is YYNGEE. CDR3 sequence (DNA): TGTGCCAGCAGCCTTTACCCCACAGATACGCAGTATTTT. Translating gives CASSLYPTDTQYF.

As for this clone: The sample carries other DNA sequences with the same CDR3. The CDR3 sequence: CASSQGQGAYEQYF. In DNA, the CDR3 is TGCGCCAGCAGCCAAGGACAGGGGGCGTACGAGCAGTACTTC. This rearrangement joins TRBV4-3 to TRBJ2-7, with 10 bases lining up with TRBD1. The CDR3 loop spans 14 amino acids. The germline gives CDR1 LGHNA, CDR2 YSLEER. Trimming took 1 base from V and 4 from J; bases not matched to a gene: 1.

This clone was seen more than once but under ten times. The V and J genes are TRBV18 and TRBJ2-2, with D perhaps matching TRBD1 or TRBD2 (5 bases each). This CDR3 region has 15 residues. The V gene lost 3 bases and the J gene lost 4 bases, with 12 bases spanning the gap. Looked up from germline, CDR1 is KGHSH and CDR2 is LQKENI. CDR3 in DNA: TGTGCCAGCTCACCGAGGGACGATTCCACCGGGGAGCTGTTTTTT. Encoded protein: CASSPRDDSTGELFF.

V and J are TRBV25-1 and TRBJ2-5, with 8 nucleotides matching TRBD2. CDR3 length equals 15 residues. Trimming took 5 bases from V and 4 from J; bases not matched to a gene: 9. Germline values: CDR1 MGHDK, CDR2 SYGVNS. The CDR3 loop reads CASSSSGGQGETQYF. The CDR3 coding sequence is TGTGCCAGCAGTTCCAGCGGGGGACAAGGAGAGACCCAGTACTTC.

This clone came up once. This sequence joins TRBV4-2 and TRBJ2-5; 8 bases fit TRBD1. Losses at the gene ends were 3 bases for V and 5 bases for J; bases not matched to a gene: 14. CDR3 size: 17 residues. Germline loops: CDR1 LGHNA, CDR2 YNFKEQ. CDR3 DNA: TGTGCCAGCAGCCAGGCAGGGACAGGCTCCGGCGGGGAGACCCAGTACTTC. Amino acids: CASSQAGTGSGGETQYF.

V usage is TRBV4-1 and J usage is TRBJ2-7, with 8 bases fitting TRBD1. This CDR3 is 16 amino acids long. Trimming cost V 1 base and J 2 bases; bases outside gene matches: 7. CDR1 and CDR2 (germline): MGHRA, YSYEKL. The CDR3 reads CASSQGWTGRTYEQYF. Written as DNA, the CDR3 is TGCGCCAGCAGCCAAGGCTGGACAGGGAGAACCTACGAGCAGTACTTC.

This clone was detected once. The chain links TRBV5-5 to TRBJ1-2; TRBD1 is a possible D gene (5 bases). From germline, CDR1 is SGHKS and CDR2 YYEKEE (reference sequence). The ends were cut back, 4 bases at V and 4 bases at J, with 23 bases in the middle. The CDR3 consists of 17 residues. The CDR3 protein is CASSPRRGLNAGYGYTF. The CDR3 bases are TGTGCCAGCAGCCCCCGGAGGGGCCTTAACGCGGGCTATGGCTACACCTTC. The full variable domain, completed using reference TRBV5-5 and TRBJ1-2, is DAGVTQSPTHLIKTRGQQVTLRCSPISGHKSVSWYQQVLGQGPQFIFQYYEKEERGRGNFPDRFSARQFPNYSSELNVNALLLGDSALYLCASSPRRGLNAGYGYTFGSGTRLTVV.

The chain joins TRBV6-5 to TRBJ2-7, with 8 bases aligning to TRBD1. CDR3 length: 12 amino acids. The V and J ends lost 5 bases and 6 bases, in that order; junction bases with no gene match: 3. Germline V gene data show CDR1 as MNHEY and CDR2 as SVGAGI. CDR3 sequence (DNA): TGTGCCAGCAGTACGGGACAGGTCGAGCAGTACTTC. As protein: CASSTGQVEQYF.

The chain links TRBV9 to TRBJ2-1; D is undetermined. Germline V gene lookup returns CDR1 SGDLS and CDR2 YYNGEE. The CDR3 sequence is 12 residues long. V lost 0 bases, J lost 7 bases, and 5 bases lay in between. The CDR3 DNA is TGTGCCAGCAGCGTAGACGGAAATGAGCAGTTCTTC. As protein: CASSVDGNEQFF.

In its sample, this clone was seen a few times. V and J are TRBV21-1 and TRBJ1-3; the table assigns TRBD1, which was not confirmed against the DNA. TRBV21-1 corresponds to a pseudogene. The CDR3 length is 16 residues. The CDR3 region has the DNA TGTGCCAGCAGCAATCCCTCAGGGGACTCTGGAAACACCATATATTTT. Encoded protein: CASSNPSGDSGNTIYF.

By share, this clone ranks as large. This chain links TRBV7-8 with TRBJ2-7; TRBD1 agrees at 8 bases. V shed 5 bases and J 0 bases; nucleotides not matched to a gene: 6. Germline CDR1 is SGHVS and CDR2 is FQNEAQ. The CDR3 consists of 15 residues. For the CDR3, the DNA is TGTGCCAGCAGCGCACGACAGGGGCCCTCCTACGAGCAGTACTTC. Translating gives CASSARQGPSYEQYF.